These 17 T cell receptor beta chains were sequenced from one sample in a study of cytomegalovirus exposure and HLA in healthy donors. Use of 60 Vbeta and 13 Jbeta primers characterized the PCR. Here immunoSEQ multiplex PCR was the method, and the copy in TCRdb shows in-frame clones only, minus some. The table has 150,000 to 200,000 clones, around four fifths seen once. The material sequenced was PBMCs. These receptors were taken from a man aged 18 to 29 in good health and CMV-seronegative.

Comment on this clone: At one boundary the junction diverges from the germline segment, which might be a read error. The chain joins TRBV7-7 to TRBJ2-7, with 8 bases fitting TRBD1. The CDR3 runs to 15 residues. Looked up from germline, CDR1 is SSHAT and CDR2 is FNYEAQ (reference sequence). The CDR3 coding sequence is TGTGCTAGCAGCCCCACCGGACAGGGAGACTACGAGCAGTACTTC. Protein: CASSPTGQGDYEQYF.

This chain connects TRBV9 to TRBJ1-1; 9 nucleotides line up with TRBD1. Per germline, CDR1 SGDLS and CDR2 YYNGEE. The length of the CDR3 is 17 residues. Losses at the gene ends were 4 bases for V and 2 bases for J; bases not matched to a gene: 12. CDR3 region: CASSTYTGGRGNTEAFF. The CDR3 bases are TGTGCCAGCAGCACCTATACAGGGGGCCGGGGAAACACTGAAGCTTTCTTT. Full variable domain (missing parts from reference TRBV9 and TRBJ1-1): DSGVTQTPKHLITATGQRVTLRCSPRSGDLSVYWYQQSLDQGLQFLIQYYNGEERAKGNILERFSAQQFPDLHSELNLSSLELGDSALYFCASSTYTGGRGNTEAFFGQGTRLTVV.

The chain couples TRBV7-2 to TRBJ1-4, with TRBD1 as a possible D gene (6 bases). The germline V gene encodes CDR1 SGHTA and CDR2 FQGNSA. CDR3 size: 15 residues. With 4 bases removed from V and 7 bases from J, the gap between germline ends came to 16 bases. The CDR3 protein is CASSSTGRWGEKLFF. CDR3 in DNA: TGTGCCAGCAGCTCCACAGGGAGATGGGGTGAAAAACTGTTTTTT.

The chain uses TRBV2 and TRBJ1-2; D ambiguous. Germline-derived CDR1 and CDR2 are SNHLY and FYNNEI. The CDR3 runs to 14 residues. V was pared by 2 bases and J by 1 base, with 8 bases between. The CDR3 here is CASSELALNYGYTF. CDR3 nucleotide sequence: TGTGCCAGCAGTGAATTAGCGCTTAACTATGGCTACACCTTC.

This chain uses TRBV6-5 with TRBJ1-1; 7 bases are a match to TRBD1. This CDR3 has 15 residues. Trimming took 5 bases from V and 4 from J; bases not matched to a gene: 10. In germline, CDR1 is MNHEY, CDR2 SVGAGI. The DNA for the CDR3 is TGTGCCAGCAGTACCCGACAGGGCTGGGGCACTGAAGCTTTCTTT. Its protein is CASSTRQGWGTEAFF.

This chain joins TRBV27 and TRBJ1-1; 7 bases match TRBD1. The V segment lost 5 bases and the J segment 8 bases; nucleotides outside the gene matches: 8. The CDR3 loop spans 13 amino acids. The V gene's germline CDR1 is MNHEY and CDR2 SMNVEV (reference sequence). In DNA, the CDR3 is TGTGCCAGCAGTGCCCATCCGGACAGGGAAGCTTTCTTT. Protein product: CASSAHPDREAFF.

The chain recombines TRBV2 with TRBJ2-7; TRBD1 aligns across 9 bases. V trimming: 8 bases; J trimming: 4 bases; junction bases outside the gene matches: 9. The CDR3 runs 14 residues. In germline, CDR1 is SNHLY, CDR2 FYNNEI. CDR3 nucleotide sequence: TGTGCCAGCCGACCCTGGGACAGGGAGTACGAGCAGTACTTC. Translated, it gives CASRPWDREYEQYF.

This clone showed up just a few times. Other DNA sequences from this sample encode an identical CDR3 as well. This chain joins TRBV30 and TRBJ1-3, with TRBD1 as a possible D gene (5 bases). V was cut by 4 bases and J by 7 bases, with 17 bases left in between. Looked up from germline, CDR1 is GTSNPN and CDR2 is SVGIG (reference sequence). The CDR3 spans 14 residues. The CDR3 protein is CAWIPRGPANTIYF. For the CDR3, the DNA is TGTGCCTGGATCCCTAGGGGTCCCGCCAACACCATATATTTT.

V gene TRBV23-1 combines with J gene TRBJ2-1; unclear D gene. TRBV23-1 is flagged as an ORF with uncertain function. The CDR3 spans 16 residues. V was pared by 0 bases and J by 3 bases, with 12 bases between. The CDR3 reads CASSQSGKRNYNEQFF. CDR3 coding DNA: TGCGCCAGCAGTCAATCGGGCAAAAGGAACTACAATGAGCAGTTCTTC.

The chain uses TRBV9 and TRBJ1-6; 7 nucleotides match TRBD1. J was trimmed by 4 bases and V by 4 bases; bases with no gene match: 8. There are 16 residues in the CDR3. The germline V gene has CDR1 SGDLS and CDR2 YYNGEE. This CDR3 reads CASSLEGQVYNSPLHF. The CDR3 DNA sequence: TGTGCCAGCAGCCTAGAAGGACAGGTATATAATTCACCCCTCCACTTT.

In nucleotides, the CDR3 is TGTGCCAGCAGTGAACTGGCAGACTATGGCTACACCTTC. This sequence encodes CASSELADYGYTF. This rearrangement joins TRBV2 to TRBJ1-2; D not certain. V lost 2 bases to trimming and J lost 3 bases, with 7 bases between them. The CDR3 consists of 13 residues. Germline CDR1 SNHLY, CDR2 FYNNEI. Together with reference TRBV2 and TRBJ1-2, the CDR3 gives the full variable domain: EPEVTQTPSHQVTQMGQEVILRCVPISNHLYFYWYRQILGQKVEFLVSFYNNEISEKSEIFDDQFSVERPDGSNFTLKIRSTKLEDSAMYFCASSELADYGYTFGSGTRLTVV.

CDR3 amino acids: CASSQFPPAYGNTIYF. CDR3 bases: TGCGCCAGCAGCCAATTCCCCCCAGCGTACGGAAACACCATATATTTT. V and J are TRBV4-1 and TRBJ1-3; D uncertain. Germline assignment: CDR1 MGHRA and CDR2 YSYEKL. The V end was cut by 2 bases, the J end by 4 bases, with 15 bases between. There are 16 residues in the CDR3.

The chain combines TRBV6-4 with TRBJ1-5; TRBD1 agrees at 10 bases. CDR1 and CDR2 (germline): MRHNA, SNTAGT. With 1 base clipped from V and 7 bases from J, the junction kept 13 bases outside the gene matches. This CDR3 region has 18 residues. CDR3 bases: TGTGCCAGCAGTGACTTAAGGGCCCGGGACAGGGGTAACCAGCCCCAGCATTTT. Its protein is CASSDLRARDRGNQPQHF.

The V and J genes are TRBV29-1 and TRBJ1-1, with D possibly matching TRBD1 (5 bases). Germline loops: CDR1 SQVTM, CDR2 ANQGSEA. V was trimmed by 4 bases and J by 5 bases, leaving 14 bases between them. This CDR3 has 13 amino acids. The CDR3 protein is CSVVTREDTEAFF. CDR3 sequence (DNA): TGCAGCGTTGTAACCAGGGAGGATACTGAAGCTTTCTTT. Drawing the rest from reference TRBV29-1 and TRBJ1-1, the complete variable domain is SAVISQKPSRDICQRGTSLTIQCQVDSQVTMMFWYRQQPGQSLTLIATANQGSEATYESGFVIDKFPISRPNLTFSTLTVSNMSPEDSSIYLCSVVTREDTEAFFGQGTRLTVV.

The V gene is TRBV9, the J gene TRBJ1-1; possible D gene TRBD1, 6 bases. The CDR3 totals 15 residues. Looked up from germline, CDR1 is SGDLS and CDR2 is YYNGEE. The germline V and J ends were trimmed by 0 bases and 3 bases, with 12 bases remaining between them. CDR3 in DNA: TGTGCCAGCAGCGTAGTAGGGGGGGCAGACACTGAAGCTTTCTTT. This encodes CASSVVGGADTEAFF.

This sequence joins TRBV27 and TRBJ1-3; D perhaps matches TRBD1 (5 bases). Germline CDR1 reads MNHEY; CDR2 reads SMNVEV (reference sequence). Trimming cost V 4 bases and J 4 bases, with 14 bases left between them. The CDR3 has 15 residues. CDR3: CASSSFGASGNTIYF. Here the CDR3 DNA reads TGTGCCAGCAGTTCTTTTGGGGCATCCGGAAACACCATATATTTT.

This clone was seen only once. The chain joins TRBV28 to TRBJ2-5, with D uncertain. This CDR3 contains 15 residues. Trimming took 2 bases from V and 2 from J, leaving 12 bases between them. CDR1 is MDHEN, CDR2 SYDVKM, per germline. The CDR3 loop is CASSLTRLRQETQYF. CDR3 nucleotides: TGTGCCAGCAGTTTAACCCGACTGAGACAAGAGACCCAGTACTTC.